This T cell receptor (beta chain) was retrieved from a study of Graves' ophthalmopathy and Graves' hyperthyroidism. Overall study findings and caveats: Sensitivity reached just under 90% and specificity almost 83% for a 13-signature model separating ophthalmopathy from stable hyperthyroidism. Clonotypes were expanded in thyroid at above 0.001 frequency, and most also appeared in blood.

Aged 18 to 65, the patients with hyperthyroidism had under 2 months' duration and were newly diagnosed. This clonotype came up a few times. The antigen is unknown. The study amplified TCR beta CDR3 regions using RNA transcripts. HTBI-primed RT-PCR formed the first round, and a multiplex PCR formed the second. Using its own MiXCR run on the multiplex PCR reads, TCRdb lists one record per CDR3 protein. The sample records 1 million to 1.3 million distinct CDR3 sequences, about 40% being singletons. Sequenced material: peripheral blood or thyroid tissue (not recorded which). This TCR was recovered from an adult man with Graves' hyperthyroidism.

This chain's CDR3 is CASSEGTARNEKLFF. DNA of the CDR3: TGTGCCAGCAGTGAAGGGACAGCGCGTAATGAAAAACTGTTTTTT. V usage is TRBV6-1 and J usage is TRBJ1-4; possibly TRBD1 for D (6 bases). This CDR3 region has 15 residues. The V gene lost 1 base and the J gene lost 4 bases, with 10 bases spanning the gap. From germline, CDR1 is MNHNS and CDR2 SASEGT.